Detailed here is one T cell receptor beta chain. The antigen is undetermined. The sample comes from a study of cytomegalovirus exposure and HLA in healthy donors. Study-level results: There were 160 or so TCR beta chains listed as cytomegalovirus-associated.

This CDR3 has 15 amino acids. V was clipped by 5 bases and J by 0 bases, with 14 bases between them. The germline V gene encodes CDR1 SGHDT and CDR2 YYEEEE. PCR used 60 Vbeta primers and 13 Jbeta primers. TCRdb's copy holds only in-frame clones and misses some; the assay was immunoSEQ multiplex PCR. The table includes about 110,000 clones, 76% detected once. The chain uses TRBV5-6 and TRBJ2-5; perhaps TRBD2 as D (5 bases). The TCR originated in a man under 40 in good health and CMV-seropositive. The source material was PBMCs. DNA for the CDR3: TGTGCCAGCAGTGTGGAGGCACAGTACCAAGAGACCCAGTACTTC. Translation: CASSVEAQYQETQYF.